One and the same sample provided the 17 T cell receptor beta chains below, sequenced in a study of T cell responses to AZD1222 COVID-19 vaccine. Measured with immunoSEQ multiplex PCR; TCRdb has only the in-frame clones, and not every one. Found here are about 150,000 clones, approximately 92% of them singletons; the top ten hold roughly 3.4%. The sample consisted of peripheral blood, taken 28 days after the second AZD1222 dose. The source of these receptors is an adult who received the AZD1222 COVID-19 vaccine.

The chain couples TRBV10-2 to TRBJ1-6; D is uncertain. The CDR3 loop spans 13 amino acids. Germline CDR1 WSHSY, CDR2 SAAADI. The V and J ends lost 7 bases and 3 bases respectively, with 7 bases between them. CDR3 nucleotides: TGCGCCAGCACACATAACTATAATTCACCCCTCCACTTT. Encoded protein: CASTHNYNSPLHF.

The table lists this clone with a count of one. The V gene is TRBV28, the J gene TRBJ2-1; D may match TRBD1 or TRBD2 (5 bases each). Looked up from germline, CDR1 is MDHEN and CDR2 is SYDVKM. The CDR3 consists of 14 residues. With 7 bases removed from V and 6 bases from J, the gap between germline ends came to 16 bases. As DNA, the CDR3 is TGTGCCAGCAACCCCGGGACCCAGACCAATGAGCAGTTCTTC. Its translation is CASNPGTQTNEQFF.

The chain employs TRBV2 and TRBJ1-2; tentatively, D is TRBD1 (5 bases). Trimming took off 6 bases at V and 5 bases at J, with 13 bases between the two ends. This CDR3 is 13 amino acids long. Germline V gives CDR1 SNHLY, CDR2 FYNNEI. The CDR3 sequence: CASRAQTVYGYTF. The CDR3 DNA sequence: TGTGCCAGCAGGGCCCAGACAGTATATGGCTACACCTTC.

V gene TRBV27 combines with J gene TRBJ2-2, with no clear D. The CDR3 is 14 amino acids. Trimming pared 1 base from V and 6 bases from J, leaving 9 bases between. Per the germline V gene, CDR1 is MNHEY and CDR2 is SMNVEV (reference sequence). In DNA form, the CDR3 reads TGTGCCAGCAGTTTATATTCTGGCGCCGGGGAGCTGTTTTTT. This gives the protein CASSLYSGAGELFF.

This clone has a single count. The chain has TRBV19 and TRBJ1-2, with D unclear. The V end was cut by 6 bases, the J end by 2 bases, with 13 bases between. Per the germline V gene, CDR1 is LNHDA and CDR2 is SQIVND (reference sequence). This CDR3 is built from 14 residues. This chain's CDR3 is CASSPTDKNYGYTF. CDR3 in DNA: TGTGCCAGTAGCCCAACCGACAAGAACTATGGCTACACCTTC.

V and J are TRBV6-4 and TRBJ1-2, with 7 bases that match TRBD1. With 6 bases clipped from V and 1 base from J, the junction kept 11 bases outside the gene matches. The CDR3 has 16 amino acids. CDR1 and CDR2 from the germline V gene are MRHNA and SNTAGT. The CDR3 DNA is TGTGCCAGCAGACAAGCCGGGACAGATTTTAACTATGGCTACACCTTC. Translating gives CASRQAGTDFNYGYTF.

The chain employs TRBV30 and TRBJ1-6, with a tentative D call TRBD1 (5 bases). V gave up 6 bases and J gave up 7 bases, with 13 bases separating them. Per the germline V gene, CDR1 is GTSNPN and CDR2 is SVGIG (reference sequence). The CDR3 totals 13 residues. CDR3 nucleotides: TGTGCCTGCCTTGACAGCCTAAATTCACCCCTCCACTTT. Its protein is CACLDSLNSPLHF.

The J gene is TRBJ1-6, the V gene TRBV27; 9 nucleotides align to TRBD1. Germline V lookup: CDR1 MNHEY, CDR2 SMNVEV (reference sequence). Unmatched junction bases numbered 15, after V lost 3 bases and J lost 9 bases. This CDR3 has 18 amino acids. The CDR3 sequence: CASSFHVPGQGIGSPLHF. CDR3 bases: TGTGCCAGCAGTTTCCACGTCCCGGGACAGGGAATAGGTTCACCCCTCCACTTT.

This clone was detected a few times. The chain has TRBV9 and TRBJ2-7; TRBD2 aligns across 12 bases. The CDR3 consists of 17 residues. Germline values: CDR1 SGDLS, CDR2 YYNGEE. With V trimmed by 0 bases and J by 5 bases, 9 bases remained unmatched. CDR3 nucleotides: TGTGCCAGCAGCGTAGGACTAGCGGGAGCGTTTCTCGACGAGCAGTACTTC. Encoded protein: CASSVGLAGAFLDEQYF.

The chain links TRBV18 to TRBJ2-1; D uncertain. CDR1 KGHSH and CDR2 LQKENI come from the germline V gene. Trimming took 2 bases from V and 6 from J, leaving 11 bases between them. This CDR3 contains 14 residues. The CDR3 DNA follows: TGTGCCAGCTCACCAGCGTCTAAGTCCAATGAGCAGTTCTTC. It encodes CASSPASKSNEQFF. The full variable domain, completed using reference TRBV18 and TRBJ2-1, is NAGVMQNPRHLVRRRGQEARLRCSPMKGHSHVYWYRQLPEEGLKFMVYLQKENIIDESGMPKERFSAEFPKEGPSILRIQQVVRGDSAAYFCASSPASKSNEQFFGPGTRLTVL.

The genes are TRBV4-1 and TRBJ2-5, with 11 bases matching TRBD2. CDR1 is MGHRA, CDR2 YSYEKL, per germline. The CDR3 runs 15 residues. Trimming at V came to 3 bases and at J to 3 bases, leaving 3 bases not matched to a gene. This CDR3 reads CASSQKLAGEETQYF. In DNA, the CDR3 is TGCGCCAGCAGCCAGAAACTAGCGGGAGAAGAGACCCAGTACTTC.

The chain links TRBV15 to TRBJ1-2; 10 bases map to TRBD1. Germline trimming cut 3 bases from V and 5 bases from J; bases unmatched to any gene: 3. The CDR3 is made up of 14 amino acids. Germline CDR1 and CDR2: LNHNV and YYDKDF (reference sequence). CDR3 sequence (DNA): TGTGCCACCAGCAGCTTGGGACAGGGGTATGGCTACACCTTC. Translation: CATSSLGQGYGYTF.

The chain couples TRBV19 to TRBJ1-1, with a tentative D call TRBD1 (5 bases). This CDR3 comprises 18 residues. Trimming took off 10 bases at V and 4 bases at J, with 31 bases between the two ends. The germline V gene has CDR1 LNHDA and CDR2 SQIVND (reference sequence). CDR3 sequence: CAKMRERGADPRGTEAFF. The CDR3 region has the DNA TGTGCCAAGATGAGGGAGAGGGGCGCGGACCCCCGGGGCACTGAAGCTTTCTTT.

CDR3 coding DNA: TGTGCCAGCAGCGCCGGGGGAGGCGAGCAGTTCTTC. As protein: CASSAGGGEQFF. The chain recombines TRBV7-9 with TRBJ2-1; a possible D gene is TRBD2 (6 bases). V lost 5 bases, J lost 10 bases, and 12 bases lay in between. Germline lookup yields CDR1 SEHNR and CDR2 FQNEAQ (reference sequence). This CDR3 has 12 residues.

The gene calls are TRBV9 and TRBJ2-7, with 10 positions matching TRBD2. The length of the CDR3 is 16 residues. With V trimmed by 1 base and J by 2 bases, 6 bases remained unmatched. Germline CDR1 is SGDLS and CDR2 is YYNGEE. The CDR3: CASSVTSGNNPYEQYF. The DNA for the CDR3 is TGTGCCAGCAGCGTAACTAGCGGGAACAATCCCTACGAGCAGTACTTC.

The rearrangement links TRBV5-5 to TRBJ1-4, with 7 bases identical to TRBD1. V lost 4 bases, J lost 7 bases, and 10 bases stayed unmatched. Germline-derived CDR1 and CDR2 are SGHKS and YYEKEE (reference sequence). The CDR3 is made up of 15 amino acids. In nucleotides, the CDR3 is TGTGCCAGCAGCCCCGGGGCAGGGGGTTCTGAAAAACTGTTTTTT. Its translation is CASSPGAGGSEKLFF.

J is TRBJ2-5 and V is TRBV7-2; 9 bases fit TRBD2. V dropped 7 bases and J dropped 2; count of bases not matched to a gene: 2. This CDR3 region has 13 residues. From germline, CDR1 is SGHTA and CDR2 FQGNSA. The CDR3 bases are TGTGCCAGCATGCTAGCGGGGCAAGAGACCCAGTACTTC. This translates into CASMLAGQETQYF.